The rows below give T cell receptor beta chains drawn from one sample of a study of cytomegalovirus exposure and HLA in healthy donors. The repertoire was sequenced with immunoSEQ multiplex PCR; TCRdb's copy has only in-frame clones and lacks some. Among approximately 150,000 clones, 80% were seen once, and the ten largest hold approximately 10%. The material sequenced was PBMCs. The source of these receptors is a man between 18 and 35 years old in good health and CMV-seropositive. Both conserved end residues are part of each CDR3. The D gene is left open where the match is weak. Not every row has a clone size; where given, it reads once, few, many or a size class.

cdr3_aa,cdr3_nt,j_call,v_call,clone_size,d_call
CASSVEGREGYTF,TGTGCCAGCAGCGTCGAGGGAAGGGAAGGCTACACCTTC,TRBJ1-2,TRBV5-4,few,-
CASSPHQGEQYF,TGTGCTAGCAGCCCACACCAGGGCGAGCAGTACTTC,TRBJ2-7,TRBV7-7,-,-
CASSRRDRVASEQFF,TGTGCCAGCAGCCGTCGGGACAGGGTTGCGTCTGAGCAGTTCTTC,TRBJ2-1,TRBV5-8,-,TRBD1
CASSIGGARSNQPQHF,TGTGCCAGTAGTATAGGTGGGGCGCGGAGCAATCAGCCCCAGCATTTT,TRBJ1-5,TRBV19,-,-
CASSLGSSYEQYF,TGTGCCAGCAGCTTGGGGAGCTCCTACGAGCAGTACTTC,TRBJ2-7,TRBV5-5,-,-
CATSRDPGGPDSPLHF,TGTGCCACCAGCAGAGATCCGGGGGGGCCAGATTCACCCCTCCACTTT,TRBJ1-6,TRBV15,once,-
CAGRQGFALGYGYTF,TGTGCCGGAAGACAGGGGTTCGCGCTTGGCTATGGCTACACCTTC,TRBJ1-2,TRBV19,-,TRBD1
CASRTGSSSGANVLTF,TGTGCCAGCCGGACAGGGAGTTCCTCTGGGGCCAACGTCCTGACTTTC,TRBJ2-6,TRBV2,-,TRBD1
CASFSTSGGGTYNEQFF,TGTGCCAGCTTTTCGACTAGTGGGGGGGGTACCTACAATGAGCAGTTCTTC,TRBJ2-1,TRBV2,-,TRBD2
CASSAGTGELFF,TGTGCCAGCAGCGCGGGAACCGGGGAGCTGTTTTTT,TRBJ2-2,TRBV9,-,-
CASSTDYGYTF,TGTGCCAGCTCAACGGACTATGGCTACACCTTC,TRBJ1-2,TRBV18,-,-
CASSFGDLSGYTF,TGTGCCAGCAGCTTTGGGGACTTGAGTGGCTACACCTTC,TRBJ1-2,TRBV7-9,-,-
CASSEGPGQGYEQYF,TGTGCCAGCAGTGAGGGACCGGGACAGGGCTACGAGCAGTACTTC,TRBJ2-7,TRBV6-4,-,TRBD1
CASIGGAQGGDEQYF,TGTGCCAGCATAGGGGGGGCGCAGGGCGGGGACGAGCAGTACTTC,TRBJ2-7,TRBV6-6,few,-
CASSLVGGGQGRRTEAFF,TGTGCCAGCAGCTTAGTGGGGGGCGGACAGGGCCGAAGGACTGAAGCTTTCTTT,TRBJ1-1,TRBV7-8,-,TRBD1
CASSLSRYGETIYF,TGTGCCAGCAGTTTATCTAGGTACGGGGAGACCATATATTTT,TRBJ1-3,TRBV27,-,-
CASSRGQGATDEQYF,TGTGCCAGCAGCCGCGGACAGGGGGCAACCGACGAGCAGTACTTC,TRBJ2-7,TRBV7-9,-,TRBD1
CASSYGSADGYTF,TGTGCCAGCAGTTACGGGTCCGCGGATGGCTACACCTTC,TRBJ1-2,TRBV6-5,-,-
CAWIGGGTEAFF,TGTGCTTGGATAGGGGGGGGCACTGAAGCTTTCTTT,TRBJ1-1,TRBV30,-,-
CASSVGGIRNTEAFF,TGTGCCAGCAGCGTAGGCGGGATTAGGAACACTGAAGCTTTCTTT,TRBJ1-1,TRBV9,-,-
CASSYREDYSTGYTF,TGTGCCAGCAGCTATCGGGAGGACTACTCTACGGGCTACACCTTC,TRBJ1-2,TRBV7-2,-,-
CASSWGQGADQETQYF,TGTGCCAGTAGTTGGGGACAGGGGGCGGATCAAGAGACCCAGTACTTC,TRBJ2-5,TRBV19,-,TRBD1
CASSPWGGGDEQFF,TGTGCCAGCAGTCCGTGGGGGGGCGGAGATGAGCAGTTCTTC,TRBJ2-1,TRBV27,-,-
CASSPRVGRTGELFF,TGTGCCAGTAGTCCTCGGGTGGGGCGAACCGGGGAGCTGTTTTTT,TRBJ2-2,TRBV19,-,-
CASSYKTGTNYGYTF,TGTGCCAGCAGCTACAAGACAGGAACTAACTATGGCTACACCTTC,TRBJ1-2,TRBV5-6,-,-
CASSLRDSSYEQYF,TGTGCCAGCAGCTTAAGGGACAGCTCCTACGAGCAGTACTTC,TRBJ2-7,TRBV7-8,-,TRBD1
CASSQVGSPGEAYTF,TGCGCCAGCAGCCAAGTCGGGAGTCCGGGTGAAGCCTACACCTTC,TRBJ1-2,TRBV4-1,few,-
CASTYPGDVTEAFF,TGTGCCAGCACCTATCCGGGGGACGTCACTGAAGCTTTCTTT,TRBJ1-1,TRBV28,-,-
CASSPGRGKETQYF,TGTGCCAGTAGTCCCGGCAGGGGAAAAGAGACCCAGTACTTC,TRBJ2-5,TRBV19,-,-
CASQQGINEKLFF,TGCGCCAGCCAACAGGGAATCAATGAAAAACTGTTTTTT,TRBJ1-4,TRBV5-1,-,-
CASSVAQGNTIYF,TGTGCCAGCAGCGTAGCCCAAGGAAACACCATATATTTT,TRBJ1-3,TRBV9,few,-
CASGTDSYEQYF,TGTGCCAGCGGGACAGACTCCTACGAGCAGTACTTC,TRBJ2-7,TRBV6-6,-,TRBD1
CASSYSQQGDGYTF,TGTGCCAGCAGTTACTCGCAGCAGGGGGATGGCTACACCTTC,TRBJ1-2,TRBV6-5,once,TRBD1
CAWSEEVPRPGNTIYF,TGTGCCTGGAGTGAGGAAGTGCCGCGGCCTGGAAACACCATATATTTT,TRBJ1-3,TRBV30,-,-
CAISEQQGTGELFF,TGTGCCATCAGTGAGCAGCAGGGGACCGGGGAGCTGTTTTTT,TRBJ2-2,TRBV10-3,-,-
CASSQESANYGYTF,TGCGCCAGCAGCCAAGAATCAGCTAACTATGGCTACACCTTC,TRBJ1-2,TRBV4-1,-,-
CASRARGVEAKNIQYF,TGTGCCAGTAGAGCACGAGGAGTGGAAGCCAAAAACATTCAGTACTTC,TRBJ2-4,TRBV19,-,-
CASSRGQGFYEQYF,TGTGCCAGCTCACGCGGACAGGGTTTCTACGAGCAGTACTTC,TRBJ2-7,TRBV18,-,TRBD1
CASSIGLAEVHEQFF,TGTGCCAGCAGTATAGGGCTAGCGGAGGTCCATGAGCAGTTCTTC,TRBJ2-1,TRBV28,few,TRBD2
CASSLKYNEQFF,TGTGCCAGCAGCTTGAAATATAATGAGCAGTTCTTC,TRBJ2-1,TRBV5-6,-,-
CASTPGLEQFF,TGTGCCAGCACCCCGGGACTTGAGCAGTTCTTC,TRBJ2-1,TRBV14,-,-